Presented here are 14 T cell receptor beta chains from one specimen sequenced in a study of shared clonotypes between healthy human individuals. The assay was immunoSEQ multiplex PCR, and TCRdb's table has in-frame clones only and misses some. The table has millions of clones, approximately 90% seen once. What was sequenced was naive CD4+ T cells sorted from blood. Stated subset: CD45RA+ positively selected. These receptors originate from a young man in good health.

The rearrangement joins TRBV11-2 to TRBJ1-6; D remains ambiguous. Germline V lookup: CDR1 SGHAT, CDR2 FQNNGV. The CDR3 extends over 14 amino acids. V dropped 1 base and J dropped 7 bases, with 8 bases sitting between them. This CDR3 is CASSLGKMNSPLHF. Here the CDR3 DNA reads TGTGCCAGCAGCTTAGGCAAAATGAATTCACCCCTCCACTTT.

This clone was observed a handful of times. The chain recombines TRBV6-6 with TRBJ2-4; D is undetermined. This CDR3 has 15 amino acids. Trimming shortened V by 2 bases and J by 9 bases, and 17 bases separated the two germline ends. Germline-derived CDR1 and CDR2 are MNHNY and SVGAGI (reference sequence). The CDR3 here is CASSYLSQLGGIQYF. The CDR3 DNA reads as TGTGCCAGCAGTTACCTGAGTCAGTTGGGTGGCATTCAGTACTTC.

The chain combines TRBV19 with TRBJ1-5, with D possibly being TRBD1 (6 bases). CDR1 is LNHDA, CDR2 SQIVND, per germline (reference sequence). The CDR3 covers 13 residues. Trimming cost V 4 bases and J 4 bases, with 8 bases left between them. This CDR3 is CASSNDRNQPQHF. In DNA form, the CDR3 reads TGTGCCAGTAGTAACGACAGGAATCAGCCCCAGCATTTT.

On this clone: Other DNA sequences in this sample translate to the same CDR3. This chain connects TRBV18 to TRBJ2-7, with TRBD1 identical over 9 bases. The V gene's germline CDR1 is KGHSH and CDR2 LQKENI. V lost 3 bases and J lost 3; bases outside the gene matches: 3. CDR3 length equals 14 residues. CDR3 nucleotides: TGTGCCAGCTCACCGGGACAGGGCCTCTACGAGCAGTACTTC. As protein: CASSPGQGLYEQYF.

J is TRBJ2-5 and V is TRBV18, with TRBD1 as a possible D gene (6 bases). This CDR3 is 13 amino acids long. Germline V CDR1 and CDR2: KGHSH, LQKENI. V lost 8 bases and J lost 1, with 11 bases in between. The CDR3 spells CASLRDTQETQYF. DNA of the CDR3: TGTGCCAGCCTACGGGACACCCAAGAGACCCAGTACTTC.

The chain is built from TRBV28 and TRBJ1-1; no definite D call. V lost 6 bases, J lost 3 bases, and 14 bases lay in between. Germline CDR1 reads MDHEN; CDR2 reads SYDVKM. CDR3 size: 14 residues. The CDR3: CASRTNSGDTEAFF. CDR3 nucleotide sequence: TGTGCCAGCAGGACCAACTCCGGGGACACTGAAGCTTTCTTT. Full variable domain (remainder filled in from reference TRBV28 and TRBJ1-1): DVKVTQSSRYLVKRTGEKVFLECVQDMDHENMFWYRQDPGLGLRLIYFSYDVKMKEKGDIPEGYSVSREKKERFSLILESASTNQTSMYLCASRTNSGDTEAFFGQGTRLTVV.

CDR3 amino acids: CASSSPGTGGSEQYF. The CDR3 coding sequence is TGTGCCAGCAGTTCCCCGGGGACAGGGGGTTCCGAGCAGTACTTC. The chain uses TRBV25-1 and TRBJ2-7, with 11 bases fitting TRBD1. Looked up from germline, CDR1 is MGHDK and CDR2 is SYGVNS. The trim removed 5 bases at V and 6 bases at J, leaving 9 bases unmatched. The CDR3 is made up of 15 amino acids.

This clone was counted a single time. The chain joins TRBV5-1 to TRBJ2-1; TRBD2 matches 9 bases. J lost 8 bases, V lost 3 bases, and 6 bases had no gene match. Germline CDR1 and CDR2: SGHRS and YFSETQ. This CDR3 comprises 14 residues. The CDR3 DNA is TGCGCCAGCAGCTCGGGACTAGCACTCGATGAGCAGTTCTTC. It translates to CASSSGLALDEQFF.

As concerns this clone: The same CDR3 is also encoded by other DNA sequences in this sample. The chain is built from TRBV18 and TRBJ1-2, with unresolved D. Germline CDR1 is KGHSH and CDR2 is LQKENI. The CDR3 has 13 residues. V lost 2 bases to trimming and J lost 3 bases, with 7 bases between them. For the CDR3, the DNA is TGTGCCAGCTCACCAGAGCGGGACTATGGCTACACCTTC. This translates into CASSPERDYGYTF. Drawing the rest from reference TRBV18 and TRBJ1-2, the complete variable domain is NAGVMQNPRHLVRRRGQEARLRCSPMKGHSHVYWYRQLPEEGLKFMVYLQKENIIDESGMPKERFSAEFPKEGPSILRIQQVVRGDSAAYFCASSPERDYGYTFGSGTRLTVV.

This chain uses TRBV7-8 with TRBJ1-2; 7 bases match TRBD1. The CDR3 has 18 residues. CDR1 is SGHVS and CDR2 is FQNEAQ in the germline V gene. V gave up 1 base and J gave up 5 bases; unmatched junction bases: 16. The CDR3 DNA follows: TGTGCCAGCAGCTTAGAAGGGACAGCCCTCTTTTCGGCTTATGGCTACACCTTC. As protein: CASSLEGTALFSAYGYTF.

This clone has just one count. The J gene is TRBJ1-2, the V gene TRBV10-3, with 10 bases fitting TRBD1. V trimming: 6 bases; J trimming: 4 bases; junction bases outside the gene matches: 2. The CDR3 consists of 13 residues. Germline V gene sequence: CDR1 ENHRY, CDR2 SYGVKD. This CDR3 reads CAIRGQGTYGYTF. Written as DNA, the CDR3 is TGTGCCATCAGGGGACAGGGGACCTATGGCTACACCTTC.

The V gene is TRBV4-1, the J gene TRBJ2-7, with 7 bases fitting TRBD1. The CDR3 runs to 15 residues. Germline loops: CDR1 MGHRA, CDR2 YSYEKL. J gave up 2 bases and V 6 bases, and 10 bases lay outside the gene matches. The CDR3 sequence: CASSIDRVNAYEQYF. The CDR3, as DNA: TGCGCCAGCAGTATCGACAGGGTCAACGCCTACGAGCAGTACTTC.

The gene calls are TRBV19 and TRBJ2-1; a weak D match, TRBD1 (6 bases). Germline V gene data show CDR1 as LNHDA and CDR2 as SQIVND (reference sequence). Trimming removed 7 bases at V and 5 bases at J, with 18 bases between. The CDR3 has 15 residues. DNA of the CDR3: TGTGCCAGTACCCCGGACAGACTGCGAAACAATGAGCAGTTCTTC. Protein sequence: CASTPDRLRNNEQFF.

The V gene is TRBV10-3, the J gene TRBJ2-7; D might be TRBD2 (7 bases). V dropped 4 bases and J dropped 0 bases, with 16 bases sitting between them. CDR1 ENHRY and CDR2 SYGVKD come from the germline V gene. This CDR3 region has 16 residues. The CDR3 DNA reads TGTGCCATCAGTGGGGGGGGCGGGACTTCCTCCTACGAGCAGTACTTC. Translation gives CAISGGGGTSSYEQYF.